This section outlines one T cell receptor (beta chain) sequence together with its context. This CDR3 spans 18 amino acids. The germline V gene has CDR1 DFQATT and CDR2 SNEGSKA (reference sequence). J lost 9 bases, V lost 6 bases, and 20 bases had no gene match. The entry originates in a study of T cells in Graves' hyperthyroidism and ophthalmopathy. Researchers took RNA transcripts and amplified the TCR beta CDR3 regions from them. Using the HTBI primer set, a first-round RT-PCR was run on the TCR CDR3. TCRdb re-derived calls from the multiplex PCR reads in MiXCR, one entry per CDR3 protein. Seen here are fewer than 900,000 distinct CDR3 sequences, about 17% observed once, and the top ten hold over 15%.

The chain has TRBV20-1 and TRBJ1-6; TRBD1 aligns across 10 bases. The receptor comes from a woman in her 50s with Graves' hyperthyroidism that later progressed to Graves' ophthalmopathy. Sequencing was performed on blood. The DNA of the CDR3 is TGCAGTGCCAAAACGGGGACAGGGGCCATGTTCGGTAGTTCACCCCTCCACTTT. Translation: CSAKTGTGAMFGSSPLHF.